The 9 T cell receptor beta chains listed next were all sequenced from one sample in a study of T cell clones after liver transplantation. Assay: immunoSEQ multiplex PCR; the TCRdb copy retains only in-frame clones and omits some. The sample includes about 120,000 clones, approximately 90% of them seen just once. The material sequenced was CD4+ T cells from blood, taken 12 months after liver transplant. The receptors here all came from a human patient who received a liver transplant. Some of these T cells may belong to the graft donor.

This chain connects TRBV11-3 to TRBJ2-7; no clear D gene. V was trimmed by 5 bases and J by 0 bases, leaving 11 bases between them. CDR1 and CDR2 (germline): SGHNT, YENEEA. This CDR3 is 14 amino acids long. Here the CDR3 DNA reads TGTGCCAGCAGCGGCTCCTCCCACTCCTACGAGCAGTACTTC. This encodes CASSGSSHSYEQYF.

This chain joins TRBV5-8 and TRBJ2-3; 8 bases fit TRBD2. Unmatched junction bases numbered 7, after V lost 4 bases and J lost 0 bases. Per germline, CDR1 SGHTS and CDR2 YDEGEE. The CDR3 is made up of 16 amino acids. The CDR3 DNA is TGTGCCAGCAGCCCCGGGAGGGACCGAAGCACAGATACGCAGTATTTT. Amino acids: CASSPGRDRSTDTQYF.

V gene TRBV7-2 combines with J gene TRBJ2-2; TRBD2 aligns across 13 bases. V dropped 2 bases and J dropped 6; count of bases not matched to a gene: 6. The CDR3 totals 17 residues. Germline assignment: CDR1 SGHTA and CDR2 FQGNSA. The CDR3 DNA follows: TGTGCCAGCAGCTTACAGGGGACTAGCGGGGTCGCCGGGGAGCTGTTTTTT. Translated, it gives CASSLQGTSGVAGELFF. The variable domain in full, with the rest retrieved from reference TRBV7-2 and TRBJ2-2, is GAGVSQSPSNKVTEKGKDVELRCDPISGHTALYWYRQSLGQGLEFLIYFQGNSAPDKSGLPSDRFSAERTGGSVSTLTIQRTQQEDSAVYLCASSLQGTSGVAGELFFGEGSRLTVL.

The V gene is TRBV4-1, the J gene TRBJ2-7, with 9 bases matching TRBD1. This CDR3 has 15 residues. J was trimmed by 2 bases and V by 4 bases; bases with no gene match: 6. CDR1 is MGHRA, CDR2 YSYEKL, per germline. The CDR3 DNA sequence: TGCGCCAGCAGCCCGGGACAGGGAAATGCCTACGAGCAGTACTTC. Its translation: CASSPGQGNAYEQYF.

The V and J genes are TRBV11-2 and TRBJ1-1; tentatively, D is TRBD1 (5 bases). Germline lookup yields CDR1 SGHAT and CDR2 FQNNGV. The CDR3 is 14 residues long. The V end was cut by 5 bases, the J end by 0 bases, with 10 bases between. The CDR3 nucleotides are TGTGCCAGCAGCCCCAGGGCAGTGAACACTGAAGCTTTCTTT. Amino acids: CASSPRAVNTEAFF.

The CDR3 loop reads CASSTPTGAEAFF. The CDR3, as DNA: TGTGCCAGCAGTACCCCGACAGGAGCTGAAGCTTTCTTT. V usage is TRBV6-1 and J usage is TRBJ1-1; possible D gene TRBD1, 6 bases. V lost 5 bases and J 6 bases, leaving 13 bases between the germline ends. The CDR3 extends over 13 amino acids. Per germline, CDR1 MNHNS and CDR2 SASEGT.

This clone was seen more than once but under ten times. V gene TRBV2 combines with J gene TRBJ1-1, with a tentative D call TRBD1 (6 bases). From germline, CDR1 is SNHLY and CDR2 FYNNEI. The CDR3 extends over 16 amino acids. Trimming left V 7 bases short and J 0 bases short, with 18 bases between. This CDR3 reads CASNKEGGFLNTEAFF. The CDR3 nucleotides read TGTGCCAGCAACAAGGAAGGGGGGTTCCTGAACACTGAAGCTTTCTTT. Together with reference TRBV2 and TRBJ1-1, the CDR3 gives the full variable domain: EPEVTQTPSHQVTQMGQEVILRCVPISNHLYFYWYRQILGQKVEFLVSFYNNEISEKSEIFDDQFSVERPDGSNFTLKIRSTKLEDSAMYFCASNKEGGFLNTEAFFGQGTRLTVV.

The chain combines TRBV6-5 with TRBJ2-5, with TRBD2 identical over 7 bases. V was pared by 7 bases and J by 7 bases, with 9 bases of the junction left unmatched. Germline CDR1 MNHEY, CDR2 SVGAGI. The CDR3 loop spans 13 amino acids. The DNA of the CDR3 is TGTGCCAGCAAGAGCCGCTCGGGGGGGACCCAGTACTTC. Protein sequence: CASKSRSGGTQYF.

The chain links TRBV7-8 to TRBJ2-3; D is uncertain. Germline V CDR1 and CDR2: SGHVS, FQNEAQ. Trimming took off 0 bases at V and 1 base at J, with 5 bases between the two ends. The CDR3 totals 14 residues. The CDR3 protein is CASSLATGTDTQYF. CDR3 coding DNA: TGTGCCAGCAGCTTAGCCACAGGCACAGATACGCAGTATTTT.